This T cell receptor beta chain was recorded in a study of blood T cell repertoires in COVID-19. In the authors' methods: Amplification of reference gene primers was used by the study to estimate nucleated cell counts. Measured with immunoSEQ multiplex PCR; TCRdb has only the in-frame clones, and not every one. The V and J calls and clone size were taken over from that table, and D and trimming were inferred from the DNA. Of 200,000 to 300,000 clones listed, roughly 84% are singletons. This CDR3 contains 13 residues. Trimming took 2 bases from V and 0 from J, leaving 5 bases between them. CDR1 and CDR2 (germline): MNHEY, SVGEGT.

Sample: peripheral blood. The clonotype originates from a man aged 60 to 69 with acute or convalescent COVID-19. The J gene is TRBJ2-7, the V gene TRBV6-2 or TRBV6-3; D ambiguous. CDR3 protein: CASSYVSSYEQYF. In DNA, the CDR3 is TGTGCCAGCAGTTACGTCAGCTCCTACGAGCAGTACTTC.